These T cell receptor beta chains were read from a single sample in a study of PD-L1 blockade in urothelial cancer. Sequenced by immunoSEQ multiplex PCR; TCRdb stores in-frame clones only, minus some. This table has tens of thousands of clones, 81% appearing once. Sequencing was performed on PBMCs, taken around atezolizumab (anti-PD-L1) treatment. The receptors were sampled from a man aged 70-80 years with urothelial cancer. Each CDR3 is given with its conserved first and last residue. Fields, in order: J gene, clone size, V gene, D gene, CDR3 protein, CDR3 DNA. A D gene is named only where the DNA matches it firmly. Not all rows give a size; the values are once, few, many and, for expanded clones, a class.

J gene: TRBJ1-1; clone size: few; V gene: TRBV4-3; D gene: .; CDR3 protein: CASSQKVHTVNTEAFF; CDR3 DNA: TGCGCCAGCAGCCAAAAGGTCCACACAGTAAACACTGAAGCTTTCTTT
J gene: TRBJ1-4; clone size: few; V gene: TRBV19; D gene: TRBD1; CDR3 protein: CASSSRQGFHEKLFF; CDR3 DNA: TGTGCCAGTAGTTCCCGACAGGGATTTCATGAAAAACTGTTTTTT
J gene: TRBJ1-4; clone size: .; V gene: TRBV19; D gene: .; CDR3 protein: CASSSINEKLFF; CDR3 DNA: TGTGCCAGTAGTTCAATTAATGAAAAACTGTTTTTT
J gene: TRBJ1-4; clone size: .; V gene: TRBV5-5; D gene: .; CDR3 protein: CASSLAGDQEKLFF; CDR3 DNA: TGTGCCAGCAGCTTGGCCGGGGATCAAGAAAAACTGTTTTTT
J gene: TRBJ1-6; clone size: .; V gene: TRBV28; D gene: TRBD1; CDR3 protein: CASTGDSYNSPLHF; CDR3 DNA: TGTGCCAGCACCGGGGACAGCTATAATTCACCCCTCCACTTT
J gene: TRBJ2-7; clone size: .; V gene: TRBV11-3; D gene: .; CDR3 protein: CASSFLYREGNEQYF; CDR3 DNA: TGTGCCAGCAGCTTCCTCTACAGGGAAGGAAACGAGCAGTACTTC
J gene: TRBJ2-5; clone size: .; V gene: TRBV4-2; D gene: TRBD2; CDR3 protein: CASSQDPAGGQETQYF; CDR3 DNA: TGTGCCAGCAGCCAAGATCCAGCGGGAGGACAAGAGACCCAGTACTTC
J gene: TRBJ1-1; clone size: .; V gene: TRBV7-8; D gene: .; CDR3 protein: CASSLEAAGGNTEAFF; CDR3 DNA: TGTGCCAGCAGCTTAGAAGCAGCGGGAGGGAACACTGAAGCTTTCTTT
J gene: TRBJ1-2; clone size: once; V gene: TRBV5-8; D gene: .; CDR3 protein: CASSFGGQGYTF; CDR3 DNA: TGTGCCAGCAGTTTTGGAGGACAGGGCTACACCTTC
J gene: TRBJ2-5; clone size: .; V gene: TRBV19; D gene: .; CDR3 protein: CASSTSLRGGATSETQYF; CDR3 DNA: TGTGCCAGTAGCACATCATTACGCGGCGGCGCCACCTCAGAGACCCAGTACTTC
J gene: TRBJ1-1; clone size: .; V gene: TRBV6-6; D gene: .; CDR3 protein: CASSPSGQTAFF; CDR3 DNA: TGTGCCAGCAGTCCCTCCGGACAGACGGCTTTCTTT
J gene: TRBJ2-3; clone size: .; V gene: TRBV4-2; D gene: TRBD2; CDR3 protein: CASRARAGGNTDTQYF; CDR3 DNA: TGTGCCAGCAGGGCAAGAGCGGGGGGGAATACAGATACGCAGTATTTT
J gene: TRBJ1-1; clone size: .; V gene: TRBV19; D gene: .; CDR3 protein: CASRSMGGGTEAFF; CDR3 DNA: TGTGCCAGTAGGTCCATGGGGGGGGGCACTGAAGCTTTCTTT
J gene: TRBJ1-3; clone size: medium-sized; V gene: TRBV4-2; D gene: TRBD1; CDR3 protein: CASSQEGQGAGNTIYF; CDR3 DNA: TGTGCCAGCAGCCAAGAAGGCCAGGGGGCTGGAAACACCATATATTTT
J gene: TRBJ2-5; clone size: .; V gene: TRBV7-7; D gene: .; CDR3 protein: CASSLGLSETQYF; CDR3 DNA: TGTGCCAGCAGCTTAGGTCTAAGCGAGACCCAGTACTTC
J gene: TRBJ2-3; clone size: .; V gene: TRBV5-1; D gene: TRBD2; CDR3 protein: CASRESGGGADTQYF; CDR3 DNA: TGCGCCAGCAGAGAGAGCGGGGGCGGCGCAGATACGCAGTATTTT
J gene: TRBJ1-6; clone size: few; V gene: TRBV5-6; D gene: .; CDR3 protein: CASSWTDSSYNSPLHF; CDR3 DNA: TGTGCCAGCAGCTGGACAGACAGCTCCTATAATTCACCCCTCCACTTT
J gene: TRBJ1-2; clone size: few; V gene: TRBV5-5; D gene: TRBD1; CDR3 protein: CASSSQTGGDYGYTF; CDR3 DNA: TGTGCCAGCAGCTCACAGACAGGGGGCGACTATGGCTACACCTTC
J gene: TRBJ2-7; clone size: .; V gene: TRBV29-1; D gene: TRBD1; CDR3 protein: CSGRTGEPYEQYF; CDR3 DNA: TGCAGCGGTCGGACAGGAGAGCCCTACGAGCAGTACTTC
J gene: TRBJ2-7; clone size: .; V gene: TRBV18; D gene: TRBD2; CDR3 protein: CASSLSGNTYEQYF; CDR3 DNA: TGTGCCAGCTCACTGAGCGGGAATACCTACGAGCAGTACTTC
J gene: TRBJ1-1; clone size: few; V gene: TRBV19; D gene: TRBD1; CDR3 protein: CASSKQGASTEAFF; CDR3 DNA: TGTGCCAGTAGTAAACAGGGGGCTAGCACTGAAGCTTTCTTT
J gene: TRBJ2-7; clone size: .; V gene: TRBV5-1; D gene: TRBD1; CDR3 protein: CASSLGSGQGYEQYF; CDR3 DNA: TGCGCCAGCAGCTTGGGCTCGGGACAGGGATACGAGCAGTACTTC
J gene: TRBJ1-5; clone size: .; V gene: TRBV19; D gene: TRBD1; CDR3 protein: CASSGLTGKDQPQHF; CDR3 DNA: TGTGCCAGTAGTGGGTTGACAGGGAAGGATCAGCCCCAGCATTTT
J gene: TRBJ2-2; clone size: .; V gene: TRBV29-1; D gene: .; CDR3 protein: CAFMGNTGELFF; CDR3 DNA: TGCGCCTTTATGGGCAACACCGGGGAGCTGTTTTTT
J gene: TRBJ1-1; clone size: .; V gene: TRBV4-2; D gene: .; CDR3 protein: CASSQDVQALNTEAFF; CDR3 DNA: TGTGCCAGCAGCCAAGACGTTCAGGCTCTGAACACTGAAGCTTTCTTT